These T cell receptor beta chains were read from a single sample in a study of shared clonotypes between healthy human individuals. Only in-frame clones appear in the TCRdb table, and some are missing; sequencing was by immunoSEQ multiplex PCR. The sample holds 1,400,000 or so clones; approximately 98.5% are singletons and the top ten take about 0.4%. Sequencing input: naive CD4+ T cells sorted from blood. The source is a man aged 25-40 years in good health. The CDR3 runs from the conserved cysteine through the conserved F or W. D genes are given only for firm matches. The size field is filled for only some rows; it gives once, few, many or a size class.

clone size	J gene	D gene	V gene	CDR3 protein	CDR3 DNA
-	TRBJ2-5	TRBD1	TRBV5-5	CASSLGTGRETQYF	TGTGCCAGCAGCTTGGGGACAGGGCGTGAGACCCAGTACTTC
once	TRBJ2-1	-	TRBV6-6	CASSYTSTEYNEQFF	TGTGCCAGCAGTTACACTAGCACCGAGTACAATGAGCAGTTCTTC
-	TRBJ1-1	-	TRBV28	CASSFLGSNTEAFF	TGTGCCAGCAGTTTTCTGGGCTCGAACACTGAAGCTTTCTTT
-	TRBJ2-1	TRBD1	TRBV5-4	CASSAYGTGDNEQFF	TGTGCCAGCAGCGCCTACGGGACAGGAGACAATGAGCAGTTCTTC
-	TRBJ2-3	-	TRBV7-9	CASSLVPLAGSSTDTQYF	TGTGCCAGCAGCTTAGTACCCTTGGCAGGCTCTAGCACAGATACGCAGTATTTT
-	TRBJ2-5	-	TRBV4-1	CASSLSTGTQETQYF	TGCGCCAGCAGCCTGAGCACCGGGACCCAAGAGACCCAGTACTTC
once	TRBJ2-7	-	TRBV27	CASRGADGPTYEQYF	TGTGCCAGCCGGGGGGCGGACGGACCAACCTACGAGCAGTACTTC
-	TRBJ1-5	-	TRBV7-2	CASSLRVSQPQHF	TGTGCCAGCAGCTTAAGGGTGAGTCAGCCCCAGCATTTT
-	TRBJ1-2	-	TRBV5-1	CASSERTGTGYTF	TGCGCCAGCAGCGAAAGAACAGGGACGGGCTACACCTTC
-	TRBJ2-1	TRBD2	TRBV5-4	CASSSWTSDYNEQFF	TGTGCCAGCAGCTCGTGGACTAGCGACTACAATGAGCAGTTCTTC
-	TRBJ2-7	-	TRBV28	CASSLSGQSYEQYF	TGTGCCAGCAGTTTGTCAGGACAGAGCTACGAGCAGTACTTC
-	TRBJ2-3	-	TRBV4-3	CASSLNSVSTDTQYF	TGCGCCAGCAGCCTAAACAGCGTTAGCACAGATACGCAGTATTTT
-	TRBJ2-5	TRBD2	TRBV11-3	CASSLGSGSETQYF	TGTGCCAGCAGCTTAGGAAGCGGGAGTGAGACCCAGTACTTC
-	TRBJ2-7	TRBD2	TRBV19	CASSKASGTYEQYF	TGTGCCAGTAGTAAGGCTAGCGGAACCTACGAGCAGTACTTC
few	TRBJ1-2	-	TRBV27	CASSPQGGYYGYTF	TGTGCCAGCAGTCCCCAAGGGGGGTACTATGGCTACACCTTC
once	TRBJ2-7	TRBD1	TRBV7-2	CASSAFRGPYEQYF	TGTGCCAGCAGCGCTTTCAGGGGGCCCTACGAGCAGTACTTC
-	TRBJ2-3	-	TRBV9	CASSARPITDTQYF	TGTGCCAGCAGCGCAAGACCGATCACAGATACGCAGTATTTT
-	TRBJ2-7	-	TRBV6-5	CASSYSRSGVGYEQYF	TGTGCCAGCAGTTACTCAAGGTCGGGAGTAGGTTACGAGCAGTACTTC
-	TRBJ2-7	TRBD2	TRBV6-9	CASRPLAGPYEQYF	TGTGCCAGCAGACCATTAGCGGGCCCCTACGAGCAGTACTTC
-	TRBJ2-7	TRBD1	TRBV19	CASSPKTGGYEQYF	TGTGCCAGTAGTCCGAAGACAGGGGGCTACGAGCAGTACTTC
-	TRBJ1-5	TRBD1	TRBV27	CASSLWGQGGINQPQHF	TGTGCCAGCAGTTTATGGGGACAGGGCGGGATCAATCAGCCCCAGCATTTT
-	TRBJ1-1	-	TRBV28	CASSSIANTEAFF	TGTGCCAGCAGTTCCATCGCGAACACTGAAGCTTTCTTT
-	TRBJ2-5	-	TRBV5-1	CASSSTGSQETQYF	TGCGCCAGCAGCTCCACGGGGTCCCAAGAGACCCAGTACTTC
-	TRBJ2-1	TRBD2	TRBV28	CASRWGSGKGEQFF	TGTGCCAGCAGGTGGGGTAGCGGGAAAGGTGAGCAGTTCTTC
-	TRBJ2-7	-	TRBV5-1	CASSLPDTNEQYF	TGCGCCAGCAGCCTTCCAGACACCAACGAGCAGTACTTC
-	TRBJ2-3	-	TRBV7-6	CASSAGRVDTQYF	TGTGCCAGCAGCGCGGGCAGGGTGGACACGCAGTATTTT
-	TRBJ2-2	-	TRBV18	CASSHYVRDLNTGELFF	TGTGCCAGCTCACACTACGTCCGGGATCTAAACACCGGGGAGCTGTTTTTT
-	TRBJ1-1	-	TRBV30	CAWSKAEAFF	TGTGCCTGGAGTAAGGCAGAAGCTTTCTTT
-	TRBJ1-1	-	TRBV2	CASSEASGSMNTEAFF	TGTGCCAGCAGTGAAGCCTCTGGGTCGATGAACACTGAAGCTTTCTTT
-	TRBJ1-2	-	TRBV11-1	CASSFFEIYGYTF	TGTGCCAGCAGCTTCTTCGAGATCTATGGCTACACCTTC
-	TRBJ1-2	TRBD1	TRBV7-8	CASSRTGINYGYTF	TGTGCCAGCAGCAGGACAGGGATCAACTATGGCTACACCTTC
-	TRBJ2-7	-	TRBV28	CASSPMGGPFYEQYF	TGTGCCAGCAGTCCGATGGGTGGGCCATTCTACGAGCAGTACTTC
-	TRBJ2-7	-	TRBV11-2	CASSLEPGLTYEQYF	TGTGCCAGCAGCTTAGAGCCAGGTTTGACCTACGAGCAGTACTTC
-	TRBJ1-4	-	TRBV2	CASRQGQNEKLFF	TGTGCCAGCAGACAAGGACAAAATGAAAAACTGTTTTTT
few	TRBJ2-7	-	TRBV10-1	CASCAIIGGEQYF	TGCGCCAGCTGTGCCATCATTGGCGGCGAGCAGTACTTC
-	TRBJ1-2	TRBD1	TRBV29-1	CSGRTGDYGYTF	TGCAGCGGTAGGACAGGAGACTATGGCTACACCTTC
-	TRBJ2-1	TRBD2	TRBV5-4	CASSYLAGTYNEQFF	TGTGCCAGCAGCTATTTAGCGGGGACATACAATGAGCAGTTCTTC
-	TRBJ2-2	-	TRBV25-1	CASSELVAGELFF	TGTGCCAGCAGTGAATTAGTGGCCGGGGAGCTGTTTTTT
-	TRBJ1-2	-	TRBV4-1	CASSQVVPTVNYGYTF	TGCGCCAGCAGCCAAGTAGTCCCAACAGTTAACTATGGCTACACCTTC
-	TRBJ2-2	-	TRBV7-9	CASRGGERTGELFF	TGTGCCAGCAGGGGCGGCGAACGGACCGGGGAGCTGTTTTTT
-	TRBJ2-1	TRBD2	TRBV27	CASINHLAGGGEQFF	TGTGCCAGCATAAACCATCTCGCGGGGGGGGGTGAGCAGTTCTTC
-	TRBJ2-7	-	TRBV4-3	CASSQETGHEQYF	TGCGCCAGCAGCCAAGAGACGGGACACGAGCAGTACTTC
-	TRBJ2-1	TRBD1	TRBV7-2	CASSFFDRGLGEQFF	TGTGCCAGCAGCTTCTTCGACAGGGGGCTGGGTGAGCAGTTCTTC
-	TRBJ2-2	-	TRBV5-6	CASSTPGATGELFF	TGTGCCAGCAGTACCCCAGGGGCTACCGGGGAGCTGTTTTTT
-	TRBJ2-7	-	TRBV6-5	CASTTGGRWAYEQYF	TGTGCCAGCACCACTGGGGGGCGCTGGGCCTACGAGCAGTACTTC
-	TRBJ2-3	-	TRBV4-3	CASSQDYFTDTQYF	TGCGCCAGCAGCCAAGACTACTTCACAGATACGCAGTATTTT
-	TRBJ1-1	-	TRBV9	CASSVAPGMNTEAFF	TGTGCCAGCAGCGTAGCACCAGGGATGAACACTGAAGCTTTCTTT
-	TRBJ2-1	-	TRBV5-4	CASSLGGSAMSSPQFF	TGTGCCAGCAGCCTAGGCGGAAGCGCAATGAGCAGTCCTCAGTTCTTC
-	TRBJ2-3	TRBD1	TRBV7-9	CASRWDRGTDTQYF	TGTGCCAGCAGATGGGACAGGGGGACAGATACGCAGTATTTT
-	TRBJ2-5	TRBD1	TRBV15	CATSRDGQGAGETQYF	TGTGCCACCAGCAGAGACGGCCAGGGGGCAGGGGAGACCCAGTACTTC
-	TRBJ1-1	TRBD1	TRBV5-1	CASSNSGGADTEAFF	TGCGCCAGCTCCAATTCAGGGGGCGCCGACACTGAAGCTTTCTTT
-	TRBJ2-5	TRBD2	TRBV10-1	CASSGRAGDQETQYF	TGCGCCAGCAGTGGGCGAGCGGGGGACCAAGAGACCCAGTACTTC
-	TRBJ1-1	-	TRBV5-1	CASSLSLGEAFF	TGCGCCAGCAGCTTGTCTTTGGGTGAAGCTTTCTTT
-	TRBJ2-7	TRBD1	TRBV4-3	CASSRGQGYEQYF	TGCGCCAGCAGCCGCGGACAGGGATACGAGCAGTACTTC
-	TRBJ2-1	TRBD2	TRBV5-1	CASSFDPLAGAPYNEQFF	TGCGCCAGCAGCTTTGACCCTCTAGCGGGAGCACCCTACAATGAGCAGTTCTTC
-	TRBJ2-7	TRBD1	TRBV2	CASSLRDRGNEQYF	TGTGCCAGCAGCCTTCGGGACAGGGGGAACGAGCAGTACTTC
-	TRBJ2-1	-	TRBV6-5	CASSPHRDEQFF	TGTGCCAGCAGCCCTCACAGGGATGAGCAGTTCTTC
-	TRBJ1-1	-	TRBV19	CASSISWGKEAFF	TGTGCCAGTAGTATATCATGGGGGAAAGAAGCTTTCTTT
-	TRBJ2-1	-	TRBV7-9	CASSLVDEQFF	TGTGCCAGCAGCTTAGTCGATGAGCAGTTCTTC